This T cell receptor (beta chain) was found in a study of tissue T cells after allogeneic stem cell transplantation. Study summary: Where cell numbers permitted, CD3+ T cells were sorted from preserved blood and marrow. Points from the study as a whole: Few T cell clones were shared across patients, but motif clusters showed tissue-specific shared signatures.

The CDR3 extends over 13 amino acids. CDR1 KGHSH and CDR2 LQKENI come from the germline V gene. V trimming: 3 bases; J trimming: 10 bases; junction bases outside the gene matches: 2. Only in-frame clones appear in the TCRdb table, and some are missing; sequencing was by immunoSEQ multiplex PCR. The sample consists of more than 20,000 clones, 75% to 95% of them appearing once. This clone was counted once. Its antigen is unknown. This TCR derives from a male donor at least 60 years old who later had graft-versus-host disease after an allogeneic stem cell transplant. The chain links TRBV18 to TRBJ2-1, with 11 bases identical to TRBD2. This specimen was blood, taken before transplantation. Here the CDR3 reads CASSPLAGGEQFF. CDR3 nucleotides: TGTGCCAGCTCACCTCTAGCGGGAGGCGAGCAGTTCTTC.